This record looks at one T cell receptor (beta chain) sequence and its context. Its antigen is not yet known. Base qualities are not provided; no much larger clone lies one nucleotide away. This sample is drawn from a study of control samples from healthy donors and cancer patients (dated by TCRdb to about 2020). Library preparation was by the immunoSEQ multiplex PCR assay. TCRdb limited this immuneACCESS table to in-frame rearrangements with V and J called. A share of clones is missing; checked studies link under half to unresolved V genes, and the rest is unexplained. The sample records fewer than 110,000 clones, about 89% of which are singletons. The top ten clones comprise over 6.5% of the sample. Trimming at the junction amounts to 0 bases on V and 1 base on J, and the germline ends lie 10 bases apart. From a lookup of the germline V gene, CDR1 and CDR2 are SGHRS and YFSETQ. The cysteine opens and the phenylalanine closes a CDR3 of 15 amino acids. Solely the CDR3 DNA is kept, with 45 bases framed from the first base.

The chain employs TRBV5-1 and TRBJ2-5, with the D gene uncertain. This clonotype was obtained from a man aged 25 to 40 in good health. Sequencing used blood. The DNA reads TGCGCCAGCAGCTTGGCTCCGGGTGCCCAAGAGACCCAGTACTTC. This is translated as CASSLAPGAQETQYF.